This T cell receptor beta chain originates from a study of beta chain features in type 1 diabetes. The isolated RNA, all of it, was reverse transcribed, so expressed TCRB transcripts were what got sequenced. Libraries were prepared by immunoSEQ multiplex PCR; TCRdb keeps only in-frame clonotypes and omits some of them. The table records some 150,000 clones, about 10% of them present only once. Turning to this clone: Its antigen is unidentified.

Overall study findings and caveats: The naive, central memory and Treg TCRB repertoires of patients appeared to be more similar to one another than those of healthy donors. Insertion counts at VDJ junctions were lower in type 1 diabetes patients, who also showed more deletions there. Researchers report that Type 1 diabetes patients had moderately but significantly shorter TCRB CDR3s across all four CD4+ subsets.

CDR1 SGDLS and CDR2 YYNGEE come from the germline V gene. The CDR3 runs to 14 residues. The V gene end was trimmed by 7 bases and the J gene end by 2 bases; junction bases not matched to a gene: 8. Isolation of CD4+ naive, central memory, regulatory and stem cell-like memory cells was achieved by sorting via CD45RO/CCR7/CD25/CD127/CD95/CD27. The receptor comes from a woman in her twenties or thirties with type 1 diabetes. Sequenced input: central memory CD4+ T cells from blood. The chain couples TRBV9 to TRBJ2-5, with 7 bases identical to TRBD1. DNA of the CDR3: TGTGCCAGCGCGCCGGGACAGCCACAAGAGACCCAGTACTTC. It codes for CASAPGQPQETQYF.